Below, 9 T cell receptor beta chains from the same sample are listed, as sequenced in a study of CD8 T cells in Susac syndrome (dated 2019 in TCRdb). The library relied on the immunoSEQ multiplex PCR assay. RNA was extracted using the RNeasy kit, and roughly 0.45 to 1 microgram was reverse transcribed with random hexamers. The public reads were run again by TCRdb, first through fastp at Q25 and then through MiXCR, and only productive beta chains were kept. CDR3 protein sequences are deduplicated, and each keeps its most common genes and DNA. In all, the sample holds about 140,000 distinct CDR3 sequences, and approximately 95% of those were seen once. The ten biggest clones cover 0.25% to 0.3% of the sample. Sequenced: CD8+ T cells from PBMCs. The receptors here all came from a human donor in good health.

The chain links TRBV20-1 to TRBJ1-4, with D unclear. This CDR3 is 13 amino acids long. Between the trimmed V and J ends, which lost 3 bases and 8 bases, there was a span of 13 bases. Per the germline V gene, CDR1 is DFQATT and CDR2 is SNEGSKA (reference sequence). The chain's CDR3 is CSARRAFGEKLFF. CDR3 coding DNA: TGCAGTGCTAGGCGTGCCTTCGGGGAAAAACTGTTTTTT.

This clonotype was found a few times. This chain links TRBV27 with TRBJ2-7, with TRBD2 matching over 11 bases. The CDR3 covers 14 residues. V was pared by 5 bases and J by 5 bases, with 5 bases of the junction left unmatched. CDR1 is MNHEY and CDR2 is SMNVEV in the germline V gene (reference sequence). The CDR3 DNA follows: TGTGCCAGCAGTCCCCTAGCGGGAGGCCACGAGCAGTACTTC. Encoded protein: CASSPLAGGHEQYF.

The V and J genes are TRBV4-3 and TRBJ2-1, with D maybe TRBD2 (7 bases). Trimming pared 1 base from V and 9 bases from J, leaving 16 bases between. CDR3 length equals 15 residues. Germline V gene sequence: CDR1 LGHNA, CDR2 YSLEER. Written as DNA, the CDR3 is TGCGCCAGCAGCCAAGTTTCTAGCGGAGGGGGTGAGCAGTTCTTC. Protein product: CASSQVSSGGGEQFF.

The chain is built from TRBV4-2 and TRBJ2-7, with 10 nucleotides matching TRBD1. The germline CDR1 and CDR2 sequences are LGHNA and YNFKEQ. The CDR3 has 15 residues. Germline trimming cut 4 bases from V and 3 bases from J; bases unmatched to any gene: 6. This CDR3 is CASSPPGTGDYEQYF. CDR3 nucleotides: TGTGCCAGCAGCCCTCCCGGGACAGGGGACTACGAGCAGTACTTC.

The CDR3 region has the DNA TGTGCCAGCAGTCCGACAGGGGCTCATCAGCCCCAGCATTTT. This encodes CASSPTGAHQPQHF. V gene TRBV27 combines with J gene TRBJ1-5; TRBD1 matches at 8 bases. Germline V gene data show CDR1 as MNHEY and CDR2 as SMNVEV (reference sequence). With 5 bases clipped from V and 5 bases from J, the junction kept 5 bases outside the gene matches. This CDR3 has 14 residues.

The rearrangement joins TRBV19 to TRBJ2-7; D tentatively reads TRBD1 or TRBD2 (5 bases each). V lost 4 bases and J lost 7, with 11 bases in between. CDR3 length: 12 amino acids. From germline, CDR1 is LNHDA and CDR2 SQIVND (reference sequence). CDR3 coding DNA: TGTGCCAGTAGTACGGGGCGCTGGGAGCAGTACTTC. Translation gives CASSTGRWEQYF.

V and J are TRBV24-1 and TRBJ1-1; D remains ambiguous. The germline gives CDR1 KGHDR, CDR2 SFDVKD. Deletions cut 2 bases from V and 1 base from J, with 4 bases between. The CDR3 totals 13 residues. In nucleotides, the CDR3 is TGTGCCACCAGTGATTCAGGGAACACTGAAGCTTTCTTT. Its translation: CATSDSGNTEAFF.

The rearrangement links TRBV9 to TRBJ1-2; the D is unclear. This CDR3 contains 15 residues. Trimming removed 4 bases from V and 3 bases from J, with 16 bases in between. CDR1 is SGDLS and CDR2 is YYNGEE in the germline V gene. CDR3 sequence: CASSPNYWADYGYTF. The CDR3 region has the DNA TGTGCCAGCAGCCCCAACTATTGGGCGGACTATGGCTACACCTTC.

The rearrangement joins TRBV28 to TRBJ1-1; possible D gene TRBD1, 5 bases. Trimming removed 0 bases at V and 1 base at J, with 9 bases between. This CDR3 has 15 residues. Germline V CDR1 and CDR2: MDHEN, SYDVKM. Here the CDR3 reads CASSLWAGTNTEAFF. The CDR3 nucleotides are TGTGCCAGCAGTTTATGGGCAGGGACGAACACTGAAGCTTTCTTT.